These 10 T cell receptor beta chains share one sample of origin, sequenced in a study of T-cell reconstitution after alpha-beta-depleted transplantation in children. Using unique molecular identifiers, the investigators prepared the TCRbeta library. MiXCR was run by TCRdb on the PCR reads, yielding one entry per CDR3 protein. The table has about 640,000 distinct CDR3 sequences, roughly 17% seen once. The source was PBMCs from the stem cell graft donor, collected from the stem cell graft. The source is a human donor who donated a stem cell graft to a child with acute myeloid leukemia.

Many counts were recorded for this clonotype. This chain connects TRBV20-1 to TRBJ1-5, with 7 bases that match TRBD1. This CDR3 comprises 15 residues. Per the germline V gene, CDR1 is DFQATT and CDR2 is SNEGSKA (reference sequence). The junction had 6 bases not matched to a gene; V was cut back by 1 base and J by 3 bases. The chain's CDR3 is CSARGRQGNNQPQHF. CDR3 nucleotides: TGCAGTGCTAGAGGGAGACAGGGAAACAATCAGCCCCAGCATTTT.

This clonotype turned up a few times. V is TRBV20-1 and J is TRBJ2-1; either TRBD1 or TRBD2 may supply D (6 bases each). The ends were cut back, 6 bases at V and 2 bases at J, with 17 bases in the middle. Germline V CDR1 and CDR2: DFQATT, SNEGSKA (reference sequence). The CDR3 runs to 15 residues. The CDR3 DNA sequence: TGCAGTGCAGAAGGGGGGTGGGGGACCTACAATGAGCAGTTCTTC. Protein product: CSAEGGWGTYNEQFF.

This clonotype was counted many times. The J gene is TRBJ2-1, the V gene TRBV20-1, with TRBD1 matching 11 bases. Germline CDR1 DFQATT, CDR2 SNEGSKA (reference sequence). This CDR3 contains 15 residues. V gave up 4 bases and J gave up 7 bases; unmatched junction bases: 9. As DNA, the CDR3 is TGCAGTGCTATCCGGACAGGGGGCGAAAAAAATGAGCAGTTCTTC. Protein product: CSAIRTGGEKNEQFF.

CDR3 DNA sequence: TGTGCCAGCAGCTTGCAACAGGGGAGTCGGAACGAGCAGTACTTC. Encoded protein: CASSLQQGSRNEQYF. The chain has TRBV5-6 and TRBJ2-7; the match to TRBD1 covers 7 bases. The CDR3 loop spans 15 amino acids. V trimming: 1 base; J trimming: 5 bases; junction bases outside the gene matches: 9. Germline V gene sequence: CDR1 SGHDT, CDR2 YYEEEE.

Ten or more counts support this clonotype. The rearrangement links TRBV29-1 to TRBJ1-1; 10 bases match TRBD1. Germline CDR1 SQVTM, CDR2 ANQGSEA. Germline trimming cut 5 bases from V and 4 bases from J; bases unmatched to any gene: 7. This CDR3 contains 14 residues. The CDR3 here is CSVPRQGARTEAFF. For the CDR3, the DNA is TGCAGCGTTCCGAGACAGGGGGCGCGCACTGAAGCTTTCTTT.

This clonotype has at least ten counts. V and J are TRBV5-1 and TRBJ2-1; tentatively, D is TRBD1 (6 bases). From germline, CDR1 is SGHRS and CDR2 YFSETQ. V was cut by 0 bases and J by 4 bases, with 8 bases left in between. CDR3 length: 14 amino acids. The CDR3 here is CASSLAGQYNEQFF. Here the CDR3 DNA reads TGCGCCAGCAGCTTGGCCGGACAGTACAATGAGCAGTTCTTC.

This clonotype was counted between two and nine times. J is TRBJ1-1 and V is TRBV10-3; no definite D call. Germline V gene sequence: CDR1 ENHRY, CDR2 SYGVKD. V was pared by 1 base and J by 4 bases, with 16 bases between. The CDR3 has 16 amino acids. The CDR3 region is CAISELAVRRLTEAFF. CDR3 sequence (DNA): TGTGCCATCAGTGAGTTAGCGGTGAGGCGGCTCACTGAAGCTTTCTTT.

This clonotype was observed at least ten times. The chain is built from TRBV7-2 and TRBJ2-7; D remains ambiguous. The V and J ends lost 1 base and 3 bases respectively, with 10 bases between them. Germline V gene data show CDR1 as SGHTA and CDR2 as FQGNSA. The CDR3 is 14 residues long. DNA of the CDR3: TGTGCCAGCAGCTTAGAGCTACACAACTACGAGCAGTACTTC. It specifies CASSLELHNYEQYF.

The chain joins TRBV12-3 or TRBV12-4 to TRBJ1-5; the match to TRBD1 covers 7 bases. The junction had 8 bases not matched to a gene; V was cut back by 3 bases and J by 3 bases. The CDR3 has 16 residues. The CDR3 here is CASSFQGGSFNQPQHF. The DNA for the CDR3 is TGTGCCAGCAGTTTTCAGGGGGGTTCTTTCAATCAGCCCCAGCATTTT.

This clonotype was seen a handful of times. The chain combines TRBV15 with TRBJ2-1, with 10 bases identical to TRBD2. The CDR3 totals 16 residues. V trimming: 0 bases; J trimming: 7 bases; junction bases outside the gene matches: 6. Per the germline V gene, CDR1 is LNHNV and CDR2 is YYDKDF (reference sequence). CDR3 sequence (DNA): TGTGCCACCAGCAGAGATGTGGGTAGCGGGGGGAATGAGCAGTTCTTC. It codes for CATSRDVGSGGNEQFF.